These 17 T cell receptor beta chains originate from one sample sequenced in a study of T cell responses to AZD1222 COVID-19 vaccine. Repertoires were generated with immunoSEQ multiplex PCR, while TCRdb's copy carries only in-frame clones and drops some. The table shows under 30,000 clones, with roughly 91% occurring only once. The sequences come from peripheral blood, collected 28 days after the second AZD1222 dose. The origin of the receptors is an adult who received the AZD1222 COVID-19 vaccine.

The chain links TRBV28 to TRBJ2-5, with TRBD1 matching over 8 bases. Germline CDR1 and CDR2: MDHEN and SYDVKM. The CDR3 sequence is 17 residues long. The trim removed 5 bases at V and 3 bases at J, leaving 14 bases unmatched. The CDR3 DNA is TGTGCCAGCAGTCCCCCCTCCGGGACAGGCCTTAAAGAGACCCAGTACTTC. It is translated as CASSPPSGTGLKETQYF. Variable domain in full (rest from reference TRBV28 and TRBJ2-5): DVKVTQSSRYLVKRTGEKVFLECVQDMDHENMFWYRQDPGLGLRLIYFSYDVKMKEKGDIPEGYSVSREKKERFSLILESASTNQTSMYLCASSPPSGTGLKETQYFGPGTRLLVL.

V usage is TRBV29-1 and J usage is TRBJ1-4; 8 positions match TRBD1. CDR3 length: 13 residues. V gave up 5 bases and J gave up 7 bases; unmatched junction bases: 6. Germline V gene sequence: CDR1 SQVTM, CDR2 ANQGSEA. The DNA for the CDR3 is TGCAGCGTTAGCACAGGGGGAGGTGAAAAACTGTTTTTT. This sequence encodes CSVSTGGGEKLFF.

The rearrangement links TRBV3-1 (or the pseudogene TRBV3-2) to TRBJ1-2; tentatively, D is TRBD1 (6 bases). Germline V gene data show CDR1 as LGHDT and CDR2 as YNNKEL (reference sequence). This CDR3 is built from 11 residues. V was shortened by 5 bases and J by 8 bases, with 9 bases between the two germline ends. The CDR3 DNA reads TGTGCCAGCAGCTTACAGGGAGGCTACACCTTC. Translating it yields CASSLQGGYTF.

The CDR3 DNA follows: TGTGCCAGCAGTGATCTGGGACCATCCCCGGCACGCCGCTACACCTTC. Residues: CASSDLGPSPARRYTF. V is TRBV6-1 and J is TRBJ1-2, with a possible D match to TRBD1 (5 bases). V dropped 3 bases and J dropped 9 bases, with 23 bases sitting between them. The CDR3 loop spans 16 amino acids. Germline CDR1 MNHNS, CDR2 SASEGT.

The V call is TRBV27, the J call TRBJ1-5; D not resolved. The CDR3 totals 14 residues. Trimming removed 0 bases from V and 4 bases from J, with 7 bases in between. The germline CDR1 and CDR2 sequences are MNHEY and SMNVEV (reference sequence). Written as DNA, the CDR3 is TGTGCCAGCAGTTTATCGGTGGGAAATCAGCCCCAGCATTTT. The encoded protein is CASSLSVGNQPQHF.

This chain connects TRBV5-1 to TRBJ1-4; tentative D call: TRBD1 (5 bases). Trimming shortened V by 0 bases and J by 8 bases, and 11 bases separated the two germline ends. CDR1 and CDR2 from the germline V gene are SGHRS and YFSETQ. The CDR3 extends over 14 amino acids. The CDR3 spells CASSLGGIEEKLFF. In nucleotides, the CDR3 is TGCGCCAGCAGCTTGGGGGGGATTGAGGAAAAACTGTTTTTT.

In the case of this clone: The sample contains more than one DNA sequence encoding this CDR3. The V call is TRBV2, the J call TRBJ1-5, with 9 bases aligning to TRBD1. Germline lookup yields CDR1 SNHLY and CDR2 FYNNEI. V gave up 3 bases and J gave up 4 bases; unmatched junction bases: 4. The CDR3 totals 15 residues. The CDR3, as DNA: TGTGCCAGCAGTGAGGAAGGGACAGGGAATCAGCCCCAGCATTTT. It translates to CASSEEGTGNQPQHF.

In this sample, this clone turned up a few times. CDR3 sequence reads: CASSQDLQPPGELFF. As DNA, the CDR3 is TGTGCCAGCAGCCAAGATCTGCAGCCCCCCGGGGAGCTGTTTTTT. This chain links TRBV4-2 with TRBJ2-2; no reliable D call. This CDR3 contains 15 residues. Trimming took off 0 bases at V and 6 bases at J, with 11 bases between the two ends. Germline V gene lookup returns CDR1 LGHNA and CDR2 YNFKEQ.

DNA for the CDR3: TGCGCCAGCAATATTGGGAATGGTGAAAAACTGTTTTTT. Amino acid sequence: CASNIGNGEKLFF. V and J are TRBV5-1 and TRBJ1-4; D not certain. CDR1 and CDR2 (germline): SGHRS, YFSETQ. The CDR3 spans 13 residues. Trimming took off 6 bases at V and 7 bases at J, with 13 bases between the two ends.

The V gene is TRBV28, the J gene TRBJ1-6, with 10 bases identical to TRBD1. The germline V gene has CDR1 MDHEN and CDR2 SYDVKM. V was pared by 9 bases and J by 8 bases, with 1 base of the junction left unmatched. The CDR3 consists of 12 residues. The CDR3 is CASGQGDSPLHF. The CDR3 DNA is TGTGCCAGTGGACAGGGGGATTCACCCCTCCACTTT.

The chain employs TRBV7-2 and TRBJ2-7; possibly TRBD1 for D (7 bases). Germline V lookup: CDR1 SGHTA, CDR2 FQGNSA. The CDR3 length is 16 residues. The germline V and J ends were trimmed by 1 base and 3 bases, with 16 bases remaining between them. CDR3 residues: CASSLVGGGKGYEQYF. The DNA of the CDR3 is TGTGCCAGCAGCTTAGTAGGGGGCGGGAAGGGCTACGAGCAGTACTTC.

The CDR3 DNA reads TGTGCCAGCTCGGGTAGCGGACAAGAGACCCAGTACTTC. This translates into CASSGSGQETQYF. The V and J genes are TRBV3-1 (or the pseudogene TRBV3-2) and TRBJ2-5; a weak D match, TRBD2 (6 bases). The CDR3 totals 13 residues. Germline CDR1 reads LGHDT; CDR2 reads YNNKEL (reference sequence). The V end lost 8 bases, the J end lost 2 bases, and 12 bases lay between the germline ends.

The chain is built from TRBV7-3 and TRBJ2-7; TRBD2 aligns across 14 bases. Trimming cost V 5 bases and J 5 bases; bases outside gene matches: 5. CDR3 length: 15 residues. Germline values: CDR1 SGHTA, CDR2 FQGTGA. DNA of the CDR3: TGTGCCAGCAGCGCCGGGACTAGCGGGAGTGACGAGCAGTACTTC. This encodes CASSAGTSGSDEQYF.

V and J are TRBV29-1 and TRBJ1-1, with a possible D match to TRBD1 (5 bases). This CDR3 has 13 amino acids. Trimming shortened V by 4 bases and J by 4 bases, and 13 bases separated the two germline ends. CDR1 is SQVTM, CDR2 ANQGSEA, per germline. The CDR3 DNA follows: TGCAGCGTTGTAGGCAGGGCCAGCACTGAAGCTTTCTTT. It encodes CSVVGRASTEAFF.

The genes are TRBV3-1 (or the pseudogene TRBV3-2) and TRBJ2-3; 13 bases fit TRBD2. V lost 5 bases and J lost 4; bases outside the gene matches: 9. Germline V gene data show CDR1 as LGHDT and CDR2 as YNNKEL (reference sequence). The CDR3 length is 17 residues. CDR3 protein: CASSLRTSGRGPDTQYF. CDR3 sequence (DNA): TGTGCCAGCAGCTTACGGACTAGCGGGAGAGGGCCAGATACGCAGTATTTT.

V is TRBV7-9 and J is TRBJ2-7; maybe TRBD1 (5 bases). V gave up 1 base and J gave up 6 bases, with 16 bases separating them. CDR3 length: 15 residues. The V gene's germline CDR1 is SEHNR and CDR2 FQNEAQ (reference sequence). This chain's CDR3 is CASSLGLVQGGEQYF. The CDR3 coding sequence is TGTGCCAGCAGCTTAGGGTTGGTGCAGGGCGGCGAGCAGTACTTC.

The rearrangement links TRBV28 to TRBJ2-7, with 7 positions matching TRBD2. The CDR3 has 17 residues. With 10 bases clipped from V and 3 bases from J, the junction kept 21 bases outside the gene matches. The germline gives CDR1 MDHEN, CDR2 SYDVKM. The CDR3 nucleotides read TGTGCCACCACATCAACTCTCGGGAGCGGGGTCAACTACGAGCAGTACTTC. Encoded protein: CATTSTLGSGVNYEQYF.